This T cell receptor (beta chain) came from a study of early T cells in non-severe SARS-CoV-2 infection (dated by TCRdb to about 2021). Regarding the research as a whole: Because TCR sequencing was done on bulk RNA from unsorted whole blood, the alpha and beta chains could not be paired. Summary of the overall study and its limitations: VDJdb matching was skewed toward anti-spike CD8 responses and likely underestimated virus-specific expansions, missing private and CD4 specificities.

Libraries were built with 5' RACE. These reads were obtained on a NextSeq 500. To correct for sequencing error and PCR bias, the TCR library protocol tagged individual cDNA molecules with unique molecular identifiers. Sequencing covered both TCR alpha and beta chains, and within each sample the abundances of alpha and beta sequences were tightly co-correlated. The paper's processing steps were these. Decombinator V4 was used to annotate TCR sequences for V gene, J gene and CDR3. TCRs were defined as expanded if a significant change between any two time points was detected under a Poisson model with p below 0.0001. TCR abundances were normalised to the total number of TCRs sequenced in each sample and reported as counts per million. TRAV1-2 paired with TRAJ12, TRAJ20 or TRAJ33 defined MAIT TCRs, while TRAV10 paired with TRAJ18 defined iNKT TCRs. VDJdb, accessed on 1 November 2021, was searched for TCRs annotated for CMV, EBV and SARS-CoV-2, and TCRs annotated for more than one antigen were excluded. In TCRdb, the public reads were trimmed at Q25 with fastp and aligned with MiXCR, with productive beta chains retained. Rows matching on CDR3 protein sequence are summarized as one entry with the most common DNA and genes. The V and J calls and clone size come from TCRdb's table, not from the authors' own analysis. The sample yields 85,000 to 90,000 distinct CDR3 sequences; approximately 15% were counted once. Of the sample, 6% to 7.5% is held by the ten largest clones.

Set within a cohort of healthcare workers in London, UK, this nested case-control study involved weekly PCR testing of nasopharyngeal swabs along with blood sampling. Between 23 and 31 March 2020, the week of the UK lockdown, healthcare workers were enrolled and then followed up weekly for as long as 16 weeks. Between the V and J ends, shortened by 5 bases and 7 bases respectively, the junction contains 8 bases. The germline V gene provides CDR1 SGHTA and CDR2 FQGTGA. Spanning cysteine to phenylalanine, the CDR3 consists of 12 amino acids. The kept DNA is CDR3 alone, 36 bases in frame from the first base. The sample holds many counts of this clonotype. There is no known antigen for this receptor. No per-base quality is available; no much larger clone lies one base away.

The sample consisted of whole blood. This TCR was recovered from an adult who was a healthcare worker with PCR-confirmed SARS-CoV-2 infection or an uninfected control (not recorded which). The sequence joins TRBV7-3 to TRBJ2-2, with no reliable assignment of the D segment. The CDR3 region has the sequence CASSQQSGELFF. The nucleotides read TGTGCCAGCAGCCAGCAGAGCGGGGAGCTGTTTTTT.